This T cell receptor (beta chain) was sequenced for a study of blood T cell repertoires in COVID-19. The assay was immunoSEQ multiplex PCR, and TCRdb's table has in-frame clones only and misses some. Counted here are some 150,000 clones, around 83% occurring once; the ten biggest clones make up 9.2%. The source is a man in his fifties or sixties who had recovered from COVID-19. The sequenced sample was PBMCs or T cells enriched from blood (not recorded which).

CDR3 nucleotides: TGCGCCAGCAGTCAATCCGGCACAGGGGCCCCTAGCAATCAGCCCCAGCATTTT. It translates to CASSQSGTGAPSNQPQHF. The rearrangement uses TRBV23-1 and TRBJ1-5; 7 nucleotides align to TRBD1. TRBV23-1 is an ORF, with its function uncertain. V lost 0 bases to trimming and J lost 0 bases; unmatched junction nucleotides: 8. CDR3 length: 18 residues.